This TCR beta chain came from a study of Graves' ophthalmopathy and Graves' hyperthyroidism. The study, taken as a whole, reports: It was with 70.59% sensitivity and roughly 75% specificity that the model predicted ophthalmopathy progression. In separating ophthalmopathy from stable hyperthyroidism, a 13-signature model achieved about 90% sensitivity and around 80% specificity.

CDR3 regions of TCR beta were amplified from RNA transcripts. Second-round multiplex PCR came after first-round RT-PCR with HTBI primers. TCRdb re-called the multiplex PCR reads through MiXCR, storing one row per CDR3 protein. Altogether roughly 380,000 distinct CDR3 sequences are present, less than 20% being singletons, with the ten largest covering roughly 7%. This CDR3 has 15 amino acids. Germline CDR1 reads MNHEY; CDR2 reads SVGEGT. Turning to this clonotype: Its antigen remains unidentified. Germline is not matched at one junction end, which may reflect a read error.

Sequenced sample: peripheral blood. The origin of this receptor is a woman younger than 35 with stable Graves' hyperthyroidism. The chain carries TRBV6-2 or TRBV6-3 and TRBJ2-4; 9 bases are shared with TRBD1. Written as DNA, the CDR3 is TGTGCCAGCAGCATGGACAGGGGAGCCAAAAACATTAAGTACTTC. Translating gives CASSMDRGAKNIKYF.